The T cell receptor beta chain under discussion was sequenced for a study of blood T cell repertoires in COVID-19. Study background: The origin of the acute and convalescent COVID-19 samples was the United States, Italy and Spain. T cells, B-cell-depleted T cells, or PBMCs provided the cDNA or gDNA that served as material.

Per the original data handling: Amplifying reference gene primers gave estimates of nucleated cell counts. Using immunoSEQ multiplex PCR, the repertoire was profiled, and TCRdb retains in-frame clones only, with some absent. The V and J calls and clone size come from that table; D and trimming were worked out from the DNA. The table lists 200,000 or so clones, around 82% of them singletons, with 5.5% in the top ten. Germline CDR1 SGHTA, CDR2 FQGTGA. Trimming took off 11 bases at V and 7 bases at J, with 17 bases between the two ends. CDR3 length: 12 amino acids. The sequence derives from a woman in her 70s with acute or convalescent COVID-19. The J gene is TRBJ2-5, the V gene TRBV7-3; no clear D gene. What was sequenced was peripheral blood. The CDR3 here is CAPRSRIGTQYF. In nucleotides, the CDR3 is TGTGCCCCCCGTAGCCGGATCGGGACCCAGTACTTC. Based on the CDR3 plus reference TRBV7-3 and TRBJ2-5, the full variable domain is GAGVSQTPSNKVTEKGKYVELRCDPISGHTALYWYRQSLGQGPEFLIYFQGTGAADDSGLPNDRFFAVRPEGSVSTLKIQRTERGDSAVYLCAPRSRIGTQYFGPGTRLLVL.